A single sample is the source of the 14 T cell receptor beta chains below, sequenced in a study of STAT5B mutations in CD4+ large granular lymphocyte leukemia. The table came from immunoSEQ multiplex PCR; TCRdb's copy has only in-frame clones and leaves some out. The sample has about 38,000 clones, about 80% seen once. Sequencing used CD4+ T cells from blood buffy coats. These TCRs come from a human donor in good health.

V usage is TRBV2 and J usage is TRBJ1-5; D gene unclear. Germline V gene lookup returns CDR1 SNHLY and CDR2 FYNNEI. V dropped 6 bases and J dropped 11 bases, with 17 bases sitting between them. The CDR3 contains 13 residues. CDR3 DNA: TGTGCCAGCAGAGCCTCCGTGGCAGACTCCCAGCATTTT. Its protein is CASRASVADSQHF.

This clone appeared a few times. The CDR3 reads CASSYGADRAYEQYF. CDR3 coding DNA: TGTGCCAGCAGTTACGGTGCGGACCGAGCCTACGAGCAGTACTTC. The rearrangement joins TRBV6-5 to TRBJ2-7; no firm D call. V lost 2 bases and J lost 2, with 13 bases in between. Germline V gives CDR1 MNHEY, CDR2 SVGAGI. The CDR3 runs to 15 residues.

This clone was detected a few times. The chain employs TRBV25-1 and TRBJ2-2; 7 bases align to TRBD1. The junction had 10 bases not matched to a gene; V was cut back by 4 bases and J by 5 bases. Germline lookup yields CDR1 MGHDK and CDR2 SYGVNS. The CDR3 has 16 residues. This CDR3 is CASSVEKGAWTGELFF. CDR3 in DNA: TGTGCCAGCAGTGTAGAGAAGGGGGCATGGACCGGGGAGCTGTTTTTT.

The V and J genes are TRBV6-1 and TRBJ2-7, with TRBD2 identical over 7 bases. Germline values: CDR1 MNHNS, CDR2 SASEGT. V dropped 6 bases and J dropped 2; count of bases not matched to a gene: 4. The CDR3 is 13 amino acids. The CDR3 loop is CASRPSGAYEQYF. The CDR3 DNA reads TGTGCCAGCAGACCTAGCGGAGCCTACGAGCAGTACTTC.

The chain couples TRBV7-2 to TRBJ2-6; TRBD2 is a possible D gene (5 bases). The CDR3 totals 16 residues. Trimming left V 2 bases short and J 4 bases short, with 12 bases between. Germline values: CDR1 SGHTA, CDR2 FQGNSA. The CDR3 DNA reads as TGTGCCAGCAGCTTATCCGGGATGTCCGGGGCCAACGTCCTGACTTTC. Its translation: CASSLSGMSGANVLTF.

This clone was recorded a few times. V gene TRBV7-9 combines with J gene TRBJ2-7; D gene uncertain. The germline V gene encodes CDR1 SEHNR and CDR2 FQNEAQ (reference sequence). V shed 5 bases and J shed 2 bases, with 7 bases lying between them. The CDR3 has 12 residues. The CDR3, as DNA: TGTGCCAGCAGCCCCGACACCTACGAGCAGTACTTC. It specifies CASSPDTYEQYF. The full variable domain, its missing parts supplied by reference TRBV7-9 and TRBJ2-7, is DTGVSQNPRHKITKRGQNVTFRCDPISEHNRLYWYRQTLGQGPEFLTYFQNEAQLEKSRLLSDRFSAERPKGSFSTLEIQRTEQGDSAMYLCASSPDTYEQYFGPGTRLTVT.

This clone was counted a few times. The V and J genes are TRBV10-3 and TRBJ2-7; weak D call: TRBD1 (6 bases). Germline CDR1 ENHRY, CDR2 SYGVKD. The CDR3 contains 12 residues. The V gene lost 8 bases and the J gene lost 2 bases, with 10 bases spanning the gap. CDR3 DNA sequence: TGTGCCATCCGGGACACAACCTACGAGCAGTACTTC. It is translated as CAIRDTTYEQYF.

A few counts support this clone. The chain combines TRBV5-1 with TRBJ2-2; TRBD2 matches 9 bases. The germline V gene encodes CDR1 SGHRS and CDR2 YFSETQ. The CDR3 contains 16 residues. The V segment lost 4 bases and the J segment 6 bases; nucleotides outside the gene matches: 10. For the CDR3, the DNA is TGCGCCAGCAGCGAGACTGAAGCGGGAGGCGCCGGGGAGCTGTTTTTT. Amino acid sequence: CASSETEAGGAGELFF. The complete variable domain, with remaining parts taken from reference TRBV5-1 and TRBJ2-2, reads KAGVTQTPRYLIKTRGQQVTLSCSPISGHRSVSWYQQTPGQGLQFLFEYFSETQRNKGNFPGRFSGRQFSNSRSEMNVSTLELGDSALYLCASSETEAGGAGELFFGEGSRLTVL.

This clone appeared a few times. The chain has TRBV6-5 and TRBJ1-5, with D perhaps matching TRBD1 (5 bases). Germline CDR1 is MNHEY and CDR2 is SVGAGI. Trimming pared 0 bases from V and 6 bases from J, leaving 9 bases between. This CDR3 comprises 14 residues. In DNA, the CDR3 is TGTGCCAGCAGTTACTCGCCGGGGCTTCAGCCCCAGCATTTT. Residues: CASSYSPGLQPQHF.

The chain couples TRBV28 to TRBJ2-7; TRBD2 aligns across 14 bases. Trimming removed 5 bases from V and 3 bases from J; junction bases left unmatched: 3. Per the germline V gene, CDR1 is MDHEN and CDR2 is SYDVKM. The CDR3 extends over 15 amino acids. The CDR3, as DNA: TGTGCCAGCAGTCCCGGGACTAGCGGGAGCTACGAGCAGTACTTC. It translates to CASSPGTSGSYEQYF.

This clone was counted a single time. The chain recombines TRBV11-2 with TRBJ1-5; possible D gene TRBD1, 5 bases. CDR3 length: 14 residues. Germline V gene data show CDR1 as SGHAT and CDR2 as FQNNGV. Trimming pared 0 bases from V and 9 bases from J, leaving 12 bases between. The CDR3 nucleotides are TGTGCCAGCAGCTTAGATGCGTTTGGGGCGCCCCAGCATTTT. It encodes CASSLDAFGAPQHF.

The chain combines TRBV5-1 with TRBJ2-5; 8 positions agree with TRBD2. The germline V gene has CDR1 SGHRS and CDR2 YFSETQ. CDR3 length: 15 residues. V trimming: 0 bases; J trimming: 5 bases; junction bases outside the gene matches: 6. CDR3 DNA sequence: TGCGCCAGCAGCTTGGGAGTTCAGCGGGAGGAGACCCAGTACTTC. As protein: CASSLGVQREETQYF.

The chain joins TRBV7-9 to TRBJ2-2, with D maybe TRBD1 (5 bases). CDR3 length equals 14 residues. Looked up from germline, CDR1 is SEHNR and CDR2 is FQNEAQ (reference sequence). The V end lost 1 base, the J end lost 6 bases, and 9 bases lay between the germline ends. CDR3: CASSLGRGAGELFF. The DNA for the CDR3 is TGTGCCAGCAGCTTAGGAAGGGGCGCCGGGGAGCTGTTTTTT.

The chain has TRBV11-2 and TRBJ2-1; no reliable D call. Trimming stripped 3 bases from V and 11 bases from J, with 11 bases between. Germline V gene data show CDR1 as SGHAT and CDR2 as FQNNGV. The CDR3 spans 12 residues. The CDR3 loop reads CASSLLALKQFF. CDR3 nucleotides: TGTGCCAGCAGCTTGTTAGCTCTAAAGCAGTTCTTC.